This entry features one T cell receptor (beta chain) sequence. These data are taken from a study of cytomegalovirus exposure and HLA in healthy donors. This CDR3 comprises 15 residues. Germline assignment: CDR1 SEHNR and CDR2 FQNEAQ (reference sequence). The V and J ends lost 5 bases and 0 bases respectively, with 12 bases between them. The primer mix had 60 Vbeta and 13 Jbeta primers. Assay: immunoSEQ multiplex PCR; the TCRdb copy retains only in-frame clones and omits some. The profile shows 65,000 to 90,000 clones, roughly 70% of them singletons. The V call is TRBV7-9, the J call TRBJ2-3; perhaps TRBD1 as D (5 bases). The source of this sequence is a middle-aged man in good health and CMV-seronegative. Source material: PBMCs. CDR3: CASSPWQGSTDTQYF. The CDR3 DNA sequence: TGTGCCAGCAGCCCATGGCAGGGCAGCACAGATACGCAGTATTTT. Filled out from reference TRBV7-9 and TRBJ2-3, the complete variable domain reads DTGVSQNPRHKITKRGQNVTFRCDPISEHNRLYWYRQTLGQGPEFLTYFQNEAQLEKSRLLSDRFSAERPKGSFSTLEIQRTEQGDSAMYLCASSPWQGSTDTQYFGPGTRLTVL.